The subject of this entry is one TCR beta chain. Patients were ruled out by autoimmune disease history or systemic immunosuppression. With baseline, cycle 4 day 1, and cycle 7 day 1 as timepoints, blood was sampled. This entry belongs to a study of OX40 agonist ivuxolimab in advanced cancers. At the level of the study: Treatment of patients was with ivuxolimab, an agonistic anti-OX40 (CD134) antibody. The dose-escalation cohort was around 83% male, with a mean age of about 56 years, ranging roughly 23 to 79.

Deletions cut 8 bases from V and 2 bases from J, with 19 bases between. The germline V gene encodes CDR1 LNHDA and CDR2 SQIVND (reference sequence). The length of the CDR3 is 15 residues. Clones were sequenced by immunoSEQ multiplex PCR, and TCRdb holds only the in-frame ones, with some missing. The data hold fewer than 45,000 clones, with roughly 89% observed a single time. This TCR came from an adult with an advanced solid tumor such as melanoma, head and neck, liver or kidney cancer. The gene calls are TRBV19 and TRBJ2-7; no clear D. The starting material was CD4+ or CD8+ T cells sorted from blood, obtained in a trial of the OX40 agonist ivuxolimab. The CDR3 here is CASAPWNQAAYEQYF. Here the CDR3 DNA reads TGTGCCAGTGCCCCGTGGAACCAGGCGGCCTACGAGCAGTACTTC.